These 20 T cell receptor beta chains originate from one sample sequenced in a study of CD8+ T cells in alopecia areata. In each case, RNA was isolated and then reverse transcribed into cDNA as the sequencing template. Libraries were prepared by immunoSEQ multiplex PCR; TCRdb keeps only in-frame clonotypes and omits some of them. The profile shows about 120,000 clones, 50% to 55% of them singletons. As for treatment: oral pan-JAK inhibitor, 5-10 mg twice daily. The sequenced sample was CD4+ T cells sorted from blood, obtained at week 4, from a patient treated with tofacitinib. The receptors come from a human donor with alopecia areata.

About this clone itself: Its ends do not fully match the called genes, so a read error is possible. The V and J genes are TRBV6-5 and TRBJ1-5; perhaps TRBD1 as D (6 bases). Germline V lookup: CDR1 MNHEY, CDR2 SVGAGI. CDR3 length: 15 amino acids. This CDR3 is CGSERGTGANQPQHF. CDR3 nucleotide sequence: TGTGGCAGCGAGAGGGGAACGGGGGCCAATCAGCCCCAGCATTTT.

The chain is built from TRBV7-2 and TRBJ2-1; D unclear. The CDR3 length is 15 residues. Germline CDR1 is SGHTA and CDR2 is FQGNSA. The V gene lost 5 bases and the J gene lost 0 bases, with 11 bases spanning the gap. DNA of the CDR3: TGTGCCAGCAGCCCACGGAAAAGCTCCTACAATGAGCAGTTCTTC. Translation: CASSPRKSSYNEQFF.

The J gene is TRBJ2-7, the V gene TRBV25-1; 8 nucleotides align to TRBD2. The CDR3 spans 16 residues. Germline V gene data show CDR1 as MGHDK and CDR2 as SYGVNS. V dropped 5 bases and J dropped 1; count of bases not matched to a gene: 10. CDR3: CASSPGSAGASYEQYF. The CDR3 bases are TGTGCCAGCAGTCCCGGGTCAGCGGGGGCTTCCTACGAGCAGTACTTC.

This clone was observed a handful of times. The chain carries TRBV15 and TRBJ2-6, with a possible D match to TRBD2 (5 bases). Between the trimmed V and J ends, which lost 6 bases and 4 bases, there was a span of 10 bases. Germline V gene data show CDR1 as LNHNV and CDR2 as YYDKDF (reference sequence). The CDR3 length is 14 residues. CDR3 bases: TGTGCCACCAGTAGTCCTAGCGGGGCCAACGTCCTGACTTTC. Translation: CATSSPSGANVLTF.

Regarding this clone: The sample contains more than one DNA sequence encoding this CDR3. This chain links TRBV30 with TRBJ1-1; D remains ambiguous. Deletions cut 3 bases from V and 2 bases from J, with 7 bases between. The CDR3 sequence is 12 residues long. Germline V gene sequence: CDR1 GTSNPN, CDR2 SVGIG (reference sequence). CDR3 DNA: TGTGCCTGGAGAGGGTTAAACACTGAAGCTTTCTTT. It yields the protein CAWRGLNTEAFF.

The chain uses TRBV18 and TRBJ1-2, with D unresolved. CDR1 and CDR2 from the germline V gene are KGHSH and LQKENI. The CDR3 runs to 12 residues. Between the trimmed V and J ends, which lost 3 bases and 6 bases, there was a span of 8 bases. In DNA form, the CDR3 reads TGTGCCAGCTCACCGCTCGGGGATGGCTACACCTTC. Protein sequence: CASSPLGDGYTF.

This clone appeared a few times. This chain connects TRBV27 to TRBJ2-5; tentatively, D is TRBD1 (6 bases). The CDR3 is made up of 13 amino acids. Germline CDR1 is MNHEY and CDR2 is SMNVEV (reference sequence). The CDR3 bases are TGTGCTCGCCCTATGACAGGAAAAGAGACCCAGTACTTC. Protein product: CARPMTGKETQYF.

V usage is TRBV30 and J usage is TRBJ2-7; unclear D gene. From germline, CDR1 is GTSNPN and CDR2 SVGIG (reference sequence). V lost 2 bases and J 7 bases, leaving 12 bases between the germline ends. CDR3 length: 12 residues. The CDR3 coding sequence is TGTGCCTGGAGTTTTCGACCTTCAGAGCAGTACTTC. It specifies CAWSFRPSEQYF.

In this sample, this clone turned up a few times. The rearrangement uses TRBV18 and TRBJ2-1; 9 bases fit TRBD1. The CDR3 runs 14 residues. CDR1 and CDR2 (germline): KGHSH, LQKENI. V was clipped by 3 bases and J by 8 bases; unmatched bases: 5. The CDR3 reads CASSPGTGSDEQFF. Here the CDR3 DNA reads TGTGCCAGCTCACCGGGGACAGGGAGCGATGAGCAGTTCTTC.

This clone was found a few times. The chain joins TRBV18 to TRBJ1-3; D is undetermined. Trimming stripped 3 bases from V and 0 bases from J, with 12 bases between. Germline V gene lookup returns CDR1 KGHSH and CDR2 LQKENI. CDR3 length equals 16 residues. The CDR3 is CASSPALGFSGNTIYF. CDR3 nucleotide sequence: TGTGCCAGCTCACCTGCCCTCGGATTCTCTGGAAACACCATATATTTT.

The chain couples TRBV7-6 to TRBJ2-7; the D is unclear. CDR1 is SGHVS and CDR2 is FNYEAQ in the germline V gene. This CDR3 has 14 amino acids. Trimming left V 5 bases short and J 5 bases short, with 16 bases between. The CDR3 nucleotides are TGTGCCAGCAGCATGGGCCCCACAAGTAACGAGCAGTACTTC. The encoded protein is CASSMGPTSNEQYF. The variable domain in full, completed from reference TRBV7-6 and TRBJ2-7, reads GAGVSQSPRYKVTKRGQDVALRCDPISGHVSLYWYRQALGQGPEFLTYFNYEAQQDKSGLPNDRFSAERPEGSISTLTIQRTEQRDSAMYRCASSMGPTSNEQYFGPGTRLTVT.

Only a few counts were recorded for this clone. This sequence joins TRBV11-3 and TRBJ2-1; 10 nucleotides agree with TRBD2. The junction had 6 bases not matched to a gene; V was cut back by 2 bases and J by 8 bases. Germline CDR1 is SGHNT and CDR2 is YENEEA. The CDR3 has 15 residues. The CDR3 loop is CASSLRLAGGDEQFF. DNA of the CDR3: TGTGCCAGCAGCTTAAGACTAGCGGGCGGGGATGAGCAGTTCTTC.

This sequence joins TRBV29-1 and TRBJ2-7, with 8 positions matching TRBD1. This CDR3 has 15 residues. Germline CDR1 is SQVTM and CDR2 is ANQGSEA. V lost 2 bases, J lost 4 bases, and 10 bases stayed unmatched. DNA for the CDR3: TGCAGCGTTGAAAGCGTCGCAGGGGGCGGGTACGAGCAGTACTTC. Amino acids: CSVESVAGGGYEQYF.

The chain links TRBV5-1 to TRBJ2-7; 9 bases map to TRBD1. V shed 0 bases, J shed 6 bases, and the junction held 4 bases outside the gene matches. Per the germline V gene, CDR1 is SGHRS and CDR2 is YFSETQ. The CDR3 loop spans 14 amino acids. The CDR3 DNA reads TGCGCCAGCAGCTTGGAGGGACAGGGCCTCGAGCAGTACTTC. Protein: CASSLEGQGLEQYF.

Points on this clone: At one of its ends the junction is not consistent with the germline gene, which may arise from a read error. The chain recombines TRBV7-7 with TRBJ2-5; the D gene is possibly TRBD2 (5 bases). This CDR3 has 15 amino acids. Germline CDR1 reads SSHAT; CDR2 reads FNYEAQ (reference sequence). CDR3 sequence (DNA): TGTGCTAGCAGCCCCTGGGAGTTGAGTCAAGAGACCCAGTACTTC. Protein sequence: CASSPWELSQETQYF.

This clone was detected once. The chain is built from TRBV6-1 and TRBJ2-7; no definite D call. This CDR3 contains 12 residues. The V end was cut by 10 bases, the J end by 5 bases, with 15 bases between. Germline assignment: CDR1 MNHNS and CDR2 SASEGT. CDR3 in DNA: TGTGCCATCTCCCAGCTGGGGAACGAGCAGTACTTC. Translating it yields CAISQLGNEQYF.

The chain employs TRBV4-1 and TRBJ2-6; D is tentatively TRBD1 or TRBD2 (6 bases each). V shed 4 bases and J shed 0 bases, with 13 bases lying between them. The CDR3 is made up of 17 amino acids. Germline CDR1 reads MGHRA; CDR2 reads YSYEKL. The DNA of the CDR3 is TGCGCCAGCAGCCCGGGGGCACCCCTCTCTGGGGCCAACGTCCTGACTTTC. It is translated as CASSPGAPLSGANVLTF.

In regard to this clone: Other DNA sequences in this sample translate to the same CDR3. V gene TRBV7-9 combines with J gene TRBJ1-1, with D possibly TRBD1 on 5 matching bases. CDR1 SEHNR and CDR2 FQNEAQ come from the germline V gene (reference sequence). The CDR3 loop spans 13 amino acids. The V gene lost 4 bases and the J gene lost 1 base, with 7 bases spanning the gap. CDR3 protein: CASSSQGNTEAFF. The CDR3 bases are TGTGCCAGCAGCTCTCAGGGGAACACTGAAGCTTTCTTT.

The sample holds a few counts of this clone. The chain carries TRBV29-1 and TRBJ1-4; D unresolved. Trimming cost V 6 bases and J 2 bases, with 10 bases left between them. The CDR3 runs to 13 residues. The V gene's germline CDR1 is SQVTM and CDR2 ANQGSEA. CDR3 bases: TGCAGCGTGCGGCGGTTGACTAATGAAAAACTGTTTTTT. Protein sequence: CSVRRLTNEKLFF.

This clone was counted between two and nine times. This chain links TRBV5-4 with TRBJ2-1; 9 bases match TRBD2. The CDR3 extends over 14 amino acids. V was pared by 1 base and J by 12 bases, with 8 bases of the junction left unmatched. Germline V gives CDR1 SGHNT, CDR2 YYREEE (reference sequence). The CDR3: CASSLLAGEGGQFF. In nucleotides, the CDR3 is TGTGCCAGCAGCTTGTTAGCGGGAGAAGGAGGGCAGTTCTTC.